This T cell receptor (beta chain) was sequenced in a study of graft-versus-host responses after intestinal transplantation. Study background: Anti-thymocyte globulin was used for induction in all recipients, who then took tacrolimus and steroids for roughly three years.

Assay: immunoSEQ multiplex PCR; the TCRdb copy retains only in-frame clones and omits some. This table holds about 100,000 clones, about 88% found once. The CDR3 totals 11 residues. Germline CDR1 reads MDHEN; CDR2 reads SYDVKM. V dropped 1 base and J dropped 8 bases, with 5 bases sitting between them. A remark on this clone: Its cognate antigen is unknown.

Study-level points and caveats: The authors found GvH clones in recipient marrow, some appearing first in ileum or blood. HvG clone declines early post-transplant were associated with peak circulating GvH levels. Graft-donor T cell macrochimerism coincided with high graft-versus-host to host-versus-graft clonal ratios in allografts.

The receptor's source is a human donor who was the organ donor for an intestinal transplant. Sequencing used unstimulated CD4+ T cells sorted from spleen or lymph node cells, obtained before transplant. The rearrangement joins TRBV28 to TRBJ1-1; D gene uncertain. Here the CDR3 DNA reads TGTGCCAGCAGTTTATCCCCAGAAGCTTTCTTT. The encoded protein is CASSLSPEAFF.